This section outlines one T cell receptor beta chain sequence together with its context. Within the sample, other DNA sequences also encode this same CDR3. Authors' data handling: Nucleated cell number was recorded as an estimate derived from reference gene primer amplification. Produced via immunoSEQ multiplex PCR; TCRdb's table is partial and in-frame only. V and J calls and clone size are as listed in that table; D and trimming were resolved from the DNA. The sample contains about 670,000 clones, 90% of which appear only once. This sample was taken from a study of blood T cell repertoires in COVID-19. Study information: The United States, Italy and Spain provided the acute and convalescent COVID-19 samples. In each case, the material was cDNA or gDNA derived from T cells, B-cell-depleted T cells, or PBMCs.

This CDR3 is 11 amino acids long. The germline gives CDR1 SGDLS, CDR2 YYNGEE. With 3 bases removed from V and 4 bases from J, the gap between germline ends came to 3 bases. Sequencing used peripheral blood. The gene calls are TRBV9 and TRBJ2-3; D is ambiguous. The TCR originated in a woman aged 18-29 years with acute or convalescent COVID-19. For the CDR3, the DNA is TGTGCCAGCAGCGCCTCAGATACGCAGTATTTT. Protein sequence: CASSASDTQYF.